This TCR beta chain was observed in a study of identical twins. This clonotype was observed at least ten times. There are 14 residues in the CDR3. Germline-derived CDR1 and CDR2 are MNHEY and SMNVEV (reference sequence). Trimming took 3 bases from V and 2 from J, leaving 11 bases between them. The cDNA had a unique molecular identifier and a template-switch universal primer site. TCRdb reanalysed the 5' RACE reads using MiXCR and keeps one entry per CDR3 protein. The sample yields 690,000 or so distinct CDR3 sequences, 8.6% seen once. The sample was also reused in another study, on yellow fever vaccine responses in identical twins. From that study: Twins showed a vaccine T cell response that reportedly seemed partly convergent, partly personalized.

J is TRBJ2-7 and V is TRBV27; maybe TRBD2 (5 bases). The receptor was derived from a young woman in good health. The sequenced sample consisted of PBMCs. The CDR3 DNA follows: TGTGCCAGCAGTTTGGACCCCGGGGCCTACGAGCAGTACTTC. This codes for CASSLDPGAYEQYF.